Reported below is one T cell receptor (beta chain). This CDR3 contains 15 residues. The junction had 5 bases not matched to a gene; V was cut back by 4 bases and J by 9 bases. The germline CDR1 and CDR2 sequences are LGHDT and YNNKEL (reference sequence). This specimen comes from a study of blood T cell repertoires in COVID-19. About the study: Acute-phase and convalescent COVID-19 samples originated in the United States, Italy and Spain.

As originally analysed: Reference gene primers were amplified, and this amplification served to estimate nucleated cell counts. Sequenced by immunoSEQ multiplex PCR; TCRdb stores in-frame clones only, minus some. Clone size and the V and J calls come from that table; the DNA yielded D and trimming. The sample shows about 40,000 clones, around 85% of them seen only once. The receptor was isolated from a woman aged 55-70 years with acute or convalescent COVID-19. This chain joins TRBV3-1 (or the pseudogene TRBV3-2) and TRBJ1-6; 11 bases line up with TRBD1. The specimen sequenced was peripheral blood. As DNA, the CDR3 is TGTGCCAGCAGCCTGTCCGGGACAGGGGGTTCACCCCTCCACTTT. This translates into CASSLSGTGGSPLHF.